This TCR beta chain was sequenced for a study of CXCR3-negative and CXCR3-positive naive CD8 T cells. Notes on the study in general: Similar TRBV-TRBJ usage was seen in naive cells (both CXCR3-negative and CXCR3-positive), but memory cells differed. Greater hydrophobicity was found in TRB CDR3s of CXCR3-positive naive cells than of CXCR3-negative naive cells.

Germline V gene lookup returns CDR1 SGHVS and CDR2 FNYEAQ. The CDR3 sequence is 14 residues long. Remarks on this clonotype: Its target is not known.

The authors made the TRB cDNA libraries by 5' RACE using UMI labels. TCRdb re-called the 5' RACE reads and catalogs CDR3 proteins one per entry, DNA excluded. In all, the sample yields fewer than 65,000 distinct CDR3 sequences. The clonotype originates from a human donor in good health. Some clones in this sample may be carry-over from other donors' samples. The sequenced sample consisted of naive CXCR3+ CD8+ T cells from blood. Subset here: CD45RO-CCR7+CD27+CD95- naive CD8+ T cells expressing CXCR3 (TNR3+). The V call is TRBV7-6, the J call TRBJ2-7; TCRdb returns TRBD1, unconfirmable since there is no DNA. CDR3: CASSLGPTRNEQYF.